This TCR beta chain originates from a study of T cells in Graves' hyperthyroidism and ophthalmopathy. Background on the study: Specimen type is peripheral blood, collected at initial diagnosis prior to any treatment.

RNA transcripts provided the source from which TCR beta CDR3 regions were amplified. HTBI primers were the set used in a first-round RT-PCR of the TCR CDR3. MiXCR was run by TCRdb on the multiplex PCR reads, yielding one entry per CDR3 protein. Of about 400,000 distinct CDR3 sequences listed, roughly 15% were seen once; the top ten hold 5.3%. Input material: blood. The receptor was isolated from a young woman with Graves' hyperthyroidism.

Written as DNA, the CDR3 is TGTGCCAGCAGTTGGCGAGAAACTAACTATGGCTACACCTTC. Translating gives CASSWRETNYGYTF. The rearrangement joins TRBV6-2 or TRBV6-3 to TRBJ1-2; D gene uncertain. V was cut by 4 bases and J by 0 bases, with 9 bases left in between. This CDR3 comprises 14 residues. Germline V CDR1 and CDR2: MNHEY, SVGEGT.